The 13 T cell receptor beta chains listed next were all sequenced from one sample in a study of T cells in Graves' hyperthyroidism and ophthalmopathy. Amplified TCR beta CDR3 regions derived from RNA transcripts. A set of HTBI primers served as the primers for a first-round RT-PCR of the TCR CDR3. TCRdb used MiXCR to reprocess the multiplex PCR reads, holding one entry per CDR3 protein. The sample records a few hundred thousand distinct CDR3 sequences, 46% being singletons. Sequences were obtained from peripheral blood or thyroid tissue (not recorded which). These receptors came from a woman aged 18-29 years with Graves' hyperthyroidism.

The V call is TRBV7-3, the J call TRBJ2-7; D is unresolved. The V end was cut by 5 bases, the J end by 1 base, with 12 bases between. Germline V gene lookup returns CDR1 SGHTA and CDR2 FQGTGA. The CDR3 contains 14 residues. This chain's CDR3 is CASSTTYNSYEQYF. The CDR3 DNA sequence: TGTGCCAGCAGCACGACGTACAATTCCTACGAGCAGTACTTC.

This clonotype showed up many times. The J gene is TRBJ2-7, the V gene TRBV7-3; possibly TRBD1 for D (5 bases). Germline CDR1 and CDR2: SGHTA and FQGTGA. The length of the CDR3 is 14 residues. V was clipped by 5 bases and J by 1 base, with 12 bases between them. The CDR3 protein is CASSPGIASYEQYF. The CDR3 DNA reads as TGTGCCAGCAGCCCAGGGATCGCTTCCTACGAGCAGTACTTC.

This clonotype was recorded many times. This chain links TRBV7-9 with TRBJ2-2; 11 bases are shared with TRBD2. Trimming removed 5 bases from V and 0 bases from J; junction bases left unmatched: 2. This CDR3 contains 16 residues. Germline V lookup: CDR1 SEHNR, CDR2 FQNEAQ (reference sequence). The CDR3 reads CASSQGLAANTGELFF. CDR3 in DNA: TGTGCCAGCAGCCAGGGACTAGCGGCGAACACCGGGGAGCTGTTTTTT.

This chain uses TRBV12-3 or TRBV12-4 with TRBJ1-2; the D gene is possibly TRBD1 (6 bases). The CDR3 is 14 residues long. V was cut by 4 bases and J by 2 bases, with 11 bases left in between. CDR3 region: CASSSQTGNYGYTF. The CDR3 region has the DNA TGTGCCAGCAGTTCCCAGACAGGAAACTATGGCTACACCTTC.

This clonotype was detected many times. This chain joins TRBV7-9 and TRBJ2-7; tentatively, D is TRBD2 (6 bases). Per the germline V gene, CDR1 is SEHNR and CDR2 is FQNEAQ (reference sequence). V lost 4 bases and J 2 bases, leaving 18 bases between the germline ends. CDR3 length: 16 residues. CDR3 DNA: TGTGCCAGCAGCTGGGAGGACGGACGCCCTACCTACGAGCAGTACTTC. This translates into CASSWEDGRPTYEQYF.

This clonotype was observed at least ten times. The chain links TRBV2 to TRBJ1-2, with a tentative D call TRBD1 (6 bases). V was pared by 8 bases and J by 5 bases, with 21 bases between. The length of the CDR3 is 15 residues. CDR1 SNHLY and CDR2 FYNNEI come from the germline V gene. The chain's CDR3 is CASSRDRQEQYGYTF. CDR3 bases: TGTGCCAGCTCTAGGGATAGACAGGAACAATATGGCTACACCTTC.

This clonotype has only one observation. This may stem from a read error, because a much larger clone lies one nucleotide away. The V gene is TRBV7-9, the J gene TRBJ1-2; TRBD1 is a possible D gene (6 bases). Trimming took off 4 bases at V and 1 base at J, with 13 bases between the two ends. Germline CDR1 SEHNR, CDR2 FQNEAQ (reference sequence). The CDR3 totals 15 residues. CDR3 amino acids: CASSSLGQVNYGYTF. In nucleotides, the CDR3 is TGTGCCAGCAGCTCCCTGGGACAAGTTAACTATGGCTACACCTTC. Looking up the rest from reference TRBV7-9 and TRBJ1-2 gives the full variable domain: DTGVSQNPRHKITKRGQNVTFRCDPISEHNRLYWYRQTLGQGPEFLTYFQNEAQLEKSRLLSDRFSAERPKGSFSTLEIQRTEQGDSAMYLCASSSLGQVNYGYTFGSGTRLTVV.

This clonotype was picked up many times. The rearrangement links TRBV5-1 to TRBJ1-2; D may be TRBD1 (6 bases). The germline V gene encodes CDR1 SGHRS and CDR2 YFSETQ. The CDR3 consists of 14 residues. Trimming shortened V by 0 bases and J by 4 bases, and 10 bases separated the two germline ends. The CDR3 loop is CASSLGTASYGYTF. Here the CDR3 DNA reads TGCGCCAGCAGCTTGGGGACAGCCTCCTATGGCTACACCTTC.

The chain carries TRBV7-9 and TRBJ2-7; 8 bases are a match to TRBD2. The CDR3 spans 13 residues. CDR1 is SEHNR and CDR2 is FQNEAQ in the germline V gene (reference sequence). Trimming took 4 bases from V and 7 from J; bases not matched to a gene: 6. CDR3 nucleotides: TGTGCCAGCAGCTGGACTAGCACCAATGAGCAGTACTTC. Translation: CASSWTSTNEQYF.

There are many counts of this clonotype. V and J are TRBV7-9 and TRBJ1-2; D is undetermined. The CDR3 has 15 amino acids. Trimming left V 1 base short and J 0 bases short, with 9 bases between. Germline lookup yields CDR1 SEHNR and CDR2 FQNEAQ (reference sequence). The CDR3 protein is CASSLDAQPNYGYTF. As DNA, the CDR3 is TGTGCCAGCAGCTTAGATGCCCAGCCTAACTATGGCTACACCTTC.

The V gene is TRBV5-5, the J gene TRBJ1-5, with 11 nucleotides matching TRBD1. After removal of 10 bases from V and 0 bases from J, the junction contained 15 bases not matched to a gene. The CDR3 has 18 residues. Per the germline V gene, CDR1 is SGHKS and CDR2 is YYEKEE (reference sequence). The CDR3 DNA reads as TGTGCCTGCAATCCGGGACAGGGGGGAGGATATAGCAATCAGCCCCAGCATTTT. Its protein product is CACNPGQGGGYSNQPQHF.

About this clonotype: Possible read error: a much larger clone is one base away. The CDR3 sequence is CASSLGRSRGQPQHF. The CDR3 region has the DNA TGTGCCAGCAGCTTAGGCAGAAGTCGGGGTCAGCCCCAGCATTTT. The gene calls are TRBV11-2 and TRBJ1-5; D is undetermined. V was shortened by 1 base and J by 6 bases, with 13 bases between the two germline ends. This CDR3 spans 15 amino acids. Germline CDR1 SGHAT, CDR2 FQNNGV.

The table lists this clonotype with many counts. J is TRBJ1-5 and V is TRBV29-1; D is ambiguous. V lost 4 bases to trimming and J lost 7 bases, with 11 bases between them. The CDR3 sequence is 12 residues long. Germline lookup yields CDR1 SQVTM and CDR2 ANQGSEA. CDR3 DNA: TGCAGCGTTGTAACCGCTGGGCAGCCCCAGCATTTT. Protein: CSVVTAGQPQHF.